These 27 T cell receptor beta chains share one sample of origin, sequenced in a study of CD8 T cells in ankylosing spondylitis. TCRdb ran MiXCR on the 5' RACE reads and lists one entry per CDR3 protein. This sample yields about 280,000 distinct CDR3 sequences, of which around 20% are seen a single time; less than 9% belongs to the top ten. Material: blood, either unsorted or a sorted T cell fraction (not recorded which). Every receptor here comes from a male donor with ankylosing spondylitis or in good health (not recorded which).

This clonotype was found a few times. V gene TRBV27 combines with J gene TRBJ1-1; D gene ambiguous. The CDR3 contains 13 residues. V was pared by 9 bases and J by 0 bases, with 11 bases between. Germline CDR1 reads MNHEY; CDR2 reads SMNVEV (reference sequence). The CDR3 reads CARNFGVNTEAFF. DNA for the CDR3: TGTGCCAGGAACTTCGGGGTGAACACTGAAGCTTTCTTT.

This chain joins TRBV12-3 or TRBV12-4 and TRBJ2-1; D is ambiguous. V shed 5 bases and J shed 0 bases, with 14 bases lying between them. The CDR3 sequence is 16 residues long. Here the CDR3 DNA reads TGTGCCAGCAGTGCCGCATTCGGTGCCTCCTACAATGAGCAGTTCTTC. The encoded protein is CASSAAFGASYNEQFF.

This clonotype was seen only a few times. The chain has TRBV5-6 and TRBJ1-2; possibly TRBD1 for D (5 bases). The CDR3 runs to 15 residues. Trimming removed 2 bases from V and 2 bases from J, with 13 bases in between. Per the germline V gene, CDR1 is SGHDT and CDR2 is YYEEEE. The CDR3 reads CASSFRTLRNYGYTF. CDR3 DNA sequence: TGTGCCAGCAGCTTTAGGACATTGAGGAACTATGGCTACACCTTC.

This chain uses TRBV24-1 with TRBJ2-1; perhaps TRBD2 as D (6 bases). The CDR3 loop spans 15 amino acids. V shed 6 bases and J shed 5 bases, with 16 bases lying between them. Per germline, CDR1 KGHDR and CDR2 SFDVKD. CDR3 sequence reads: CATSRPKVADNEQFF. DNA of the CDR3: TGTGCCACCAGTCGGCCTAAGGTAGCGGACAATGAGCAGTTCTTC.

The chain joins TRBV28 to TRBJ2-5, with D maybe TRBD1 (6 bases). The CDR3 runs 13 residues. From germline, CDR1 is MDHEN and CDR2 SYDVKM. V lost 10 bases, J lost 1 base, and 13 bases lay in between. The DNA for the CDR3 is TGTGCCAAAACCGGGACAACCCAAGAGACCCAGTACTTC. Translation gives CAKTGTTQETQYF.

DNA for the CDR3: TGCAGTGCTAGTCAGGTCCAGGGGGCTTCTAATTCACCCCTCCACTTT. Encoded protein: CSASQVQGASNSPLHF. The J gene is TRBJ1-6, the V gene TRBV20-1, with 8 bases that match TRBD1. In germline, CDR1 is DFQATT, CDR2 SNEGSKA (reference sequence). V gave up 3 bases and J gave up 6 bases; unmatched junction bases: 10. This CDR3 is built from 16 residues.

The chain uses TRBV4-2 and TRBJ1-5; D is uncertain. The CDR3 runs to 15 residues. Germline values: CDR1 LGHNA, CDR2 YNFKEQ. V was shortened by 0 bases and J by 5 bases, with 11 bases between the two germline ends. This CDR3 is CASSQDPRKDQPQHF. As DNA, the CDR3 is TGTGCCAGCAGCCAAGATCCCAGGAAAGATCAGCCCCAGCATTTT.

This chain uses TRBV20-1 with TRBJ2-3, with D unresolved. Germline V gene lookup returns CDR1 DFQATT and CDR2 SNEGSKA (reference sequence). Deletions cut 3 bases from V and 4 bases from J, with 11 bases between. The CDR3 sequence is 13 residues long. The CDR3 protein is CSASPLLADTQYF. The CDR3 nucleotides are TGCAGTGCTAGCCCCCTTTTGGCAGATACGCAGTATTTT.

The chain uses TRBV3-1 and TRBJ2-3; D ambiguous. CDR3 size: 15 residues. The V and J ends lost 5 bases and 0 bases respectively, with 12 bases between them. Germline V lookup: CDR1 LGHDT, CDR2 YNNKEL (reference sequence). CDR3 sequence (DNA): TGTGCCAGCAGCTCACAGTTCCCTAGCACAGATACGCAGTATTTT. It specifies CASSSQFPSTDTQYF.

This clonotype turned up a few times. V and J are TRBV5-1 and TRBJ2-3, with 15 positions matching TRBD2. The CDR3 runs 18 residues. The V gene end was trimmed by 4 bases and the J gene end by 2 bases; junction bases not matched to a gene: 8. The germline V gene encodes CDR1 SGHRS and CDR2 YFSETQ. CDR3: CASSPGLAGGWNTDTQYF. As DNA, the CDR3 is TGCGCCAGCAGCCCCGGACTAGCGGGAGGGTGGAACACAGATACGCAGTATTTT.

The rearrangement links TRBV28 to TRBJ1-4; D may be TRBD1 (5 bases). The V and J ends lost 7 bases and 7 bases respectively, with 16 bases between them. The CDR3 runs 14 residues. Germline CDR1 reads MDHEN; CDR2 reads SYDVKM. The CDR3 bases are TGTGCCAGCAAGGGGACGAGGTGGGGTGAAAAACTGTTTTTT. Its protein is CASKGTRWGEKLFF.

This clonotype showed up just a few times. The CDR3 loop reads CASSQDPSVYNEQFF. The CDR3 nucleotides are TGCGCCAGCAGCCAAGATCCTAGCGTTTACAATGAGCAGTTCTTC. The rearrangement joins TRBV4-1 to TRBJ2-1, with D possibly being TRBD2 (6 bases). CDR3 length equals 15 residues. Germline CDR1 is MGHRA and CDR2 is YSYEKL. The ends were cut back, 0 bases at V and 4 bases at J, with 10 bases in the middle.

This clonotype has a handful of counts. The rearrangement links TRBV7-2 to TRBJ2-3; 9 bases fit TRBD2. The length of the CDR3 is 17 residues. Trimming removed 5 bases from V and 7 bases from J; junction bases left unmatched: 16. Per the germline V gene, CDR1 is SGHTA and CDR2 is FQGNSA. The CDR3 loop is CASSPVAGSGGSNTQYF. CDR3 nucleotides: TGTGCCAGCAGCCCCGTTGCGGGGAGCGGGGGGTCAAATACGCAGTATTTT.

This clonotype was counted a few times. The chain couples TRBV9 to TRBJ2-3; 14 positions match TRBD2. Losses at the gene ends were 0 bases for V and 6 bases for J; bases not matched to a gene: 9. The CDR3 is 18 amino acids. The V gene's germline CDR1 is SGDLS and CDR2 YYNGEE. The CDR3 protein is CASSVAMTSGGAVDTQYF. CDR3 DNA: TGTGCCAGCAGCGTAGCGATGACTAGCGGGGGGGCCGTCGATACGCAGTATTTT.

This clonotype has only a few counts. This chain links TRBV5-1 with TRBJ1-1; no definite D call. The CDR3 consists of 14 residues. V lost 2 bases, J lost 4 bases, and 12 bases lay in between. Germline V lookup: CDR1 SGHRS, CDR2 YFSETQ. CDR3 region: CASSFLGLSTEAFF. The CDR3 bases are TGCGCCAGCAGCTTTTTGGGGTTGAGCACTGAAGCTTTCTTT.

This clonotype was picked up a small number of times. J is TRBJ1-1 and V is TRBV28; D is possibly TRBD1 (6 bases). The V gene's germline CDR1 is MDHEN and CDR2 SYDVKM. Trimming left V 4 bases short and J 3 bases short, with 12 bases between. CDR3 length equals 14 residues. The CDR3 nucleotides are TGTGCCAGCAGTTCCCCGGGGGCATACACTGAAGCTTTCTTT. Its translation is CASSSPGAYTEAFF. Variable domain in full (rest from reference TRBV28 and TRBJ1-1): DVKVTQSSRYLVKRTGEKVFLECVQDMDHENMFWYRQDPGLGLRLIYFSYDVKMKEKGDIPEGYSVSREKKERFSLILESASTNQTSMYLCASSSPGAYTEAFFGQGTRLTVV.

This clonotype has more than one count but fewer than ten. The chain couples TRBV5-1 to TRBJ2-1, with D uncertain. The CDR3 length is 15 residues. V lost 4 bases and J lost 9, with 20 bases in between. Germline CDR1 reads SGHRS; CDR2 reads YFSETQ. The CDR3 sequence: CASSELADTKGEQFF. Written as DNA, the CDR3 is TGCGCCAGCAGCGAGTTGGCAGATACCAAGGGTGAGCAGTTCTTC.

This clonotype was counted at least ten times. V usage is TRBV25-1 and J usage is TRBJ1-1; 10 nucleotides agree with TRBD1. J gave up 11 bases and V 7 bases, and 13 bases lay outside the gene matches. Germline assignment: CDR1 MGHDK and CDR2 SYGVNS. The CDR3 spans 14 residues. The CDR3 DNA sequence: TGTGCCAGCACCGATGACAGGGGGCAACAGGAGGCTTTCTTT. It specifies CASTDDRGQQEAFF.

The chain's CDR3 is CSARDLLGSGKNQPQHF. The CDR3 coding sequence is TGCAGTGCTAGAGATCTTTTAGGATCGGGGAAAAATCAGCCCCAGCATTTT. The chain recombines TRBV20-1 with TRBJ1-5; D remains unclear. Germline V gives CDR1 DFQATT, CDR2 SNEGSKA (reference sequence). V gave up 0 bases and J gave up 4 bases, with 19 bases separating them. CDR3 length: 17 amino acids.

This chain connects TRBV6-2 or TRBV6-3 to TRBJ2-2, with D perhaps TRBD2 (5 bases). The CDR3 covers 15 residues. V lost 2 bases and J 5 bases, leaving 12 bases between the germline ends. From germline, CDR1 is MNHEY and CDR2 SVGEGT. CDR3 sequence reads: CASSYDRSGTGELFF. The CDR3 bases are TGTGCCAGCAGTTACGACCGCTCGGGGACCGGGGAGCTGTTTTTT.

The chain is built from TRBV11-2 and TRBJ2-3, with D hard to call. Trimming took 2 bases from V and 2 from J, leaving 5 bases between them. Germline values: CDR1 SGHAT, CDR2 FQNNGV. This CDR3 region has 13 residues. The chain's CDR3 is CASSLPDTDTQYF. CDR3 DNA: TGTGCCAGCAGCTTACCTGACACAGATACGCAGTATTTT.

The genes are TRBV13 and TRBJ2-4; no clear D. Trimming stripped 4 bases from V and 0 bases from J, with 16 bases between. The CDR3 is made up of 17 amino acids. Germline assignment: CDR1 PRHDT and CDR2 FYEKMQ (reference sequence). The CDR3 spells CASSSGEQKLAKNIQYF. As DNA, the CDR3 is TGTGCCAGCAGCTCAGGAGAGCAGAAACTAGCCAAAAACATTCAGTACTTC.

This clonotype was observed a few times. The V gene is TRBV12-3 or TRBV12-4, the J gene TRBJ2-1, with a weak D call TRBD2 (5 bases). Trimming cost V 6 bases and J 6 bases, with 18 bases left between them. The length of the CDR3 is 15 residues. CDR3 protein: CASSPRAGNTNEQFF. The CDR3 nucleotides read TGTGCCAGCAGCCCCCGGGCGGGTAACACCAATGAGCAGTTCTTC.

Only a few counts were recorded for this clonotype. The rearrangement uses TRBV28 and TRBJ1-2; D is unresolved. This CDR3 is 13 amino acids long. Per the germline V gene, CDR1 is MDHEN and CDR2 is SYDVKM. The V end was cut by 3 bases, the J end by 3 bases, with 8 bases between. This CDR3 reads CASSFQAYYGYTF. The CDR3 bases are TGTGCCAGCAGTTTTCAGGCTTACTATGGCTACACCTTC.

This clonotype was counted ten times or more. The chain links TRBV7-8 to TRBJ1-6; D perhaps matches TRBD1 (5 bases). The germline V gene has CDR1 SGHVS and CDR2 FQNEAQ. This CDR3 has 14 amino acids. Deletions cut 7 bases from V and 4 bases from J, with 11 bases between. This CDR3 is CASTSGVYNSPLHF. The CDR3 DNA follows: TGTGCCAGCACCTCGGGGGTTTATAATTCACCCCTCCACTTT.

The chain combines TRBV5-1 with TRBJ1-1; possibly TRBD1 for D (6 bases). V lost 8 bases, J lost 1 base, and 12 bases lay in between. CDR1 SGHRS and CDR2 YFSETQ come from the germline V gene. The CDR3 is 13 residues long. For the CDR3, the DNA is TGCGCCAGTTCGGAACAGGGGAACACTGAAGCTTTCTTT. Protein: CASSEQGNTEAFF.

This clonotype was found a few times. In DNA form, the CDR3 reads TGTGCCATCAGTGAGGTTGATAGCGGGGGTACCGCGAACACCGGGGAGCTGTTTTTT. Protein product: CAISEVDSGGTANTGELFF. This sequence joins TRBV10-3 and TRBJ2-2, with 9 nucleotides matching TRBD2. Per germline, CDR1 ENHRY and CDR2 SYGVKD. The junction had 10 bases not matched to a gene; V was cut back by 2 bases and J by 0 bases. The CDR3 runs to 19 residues.